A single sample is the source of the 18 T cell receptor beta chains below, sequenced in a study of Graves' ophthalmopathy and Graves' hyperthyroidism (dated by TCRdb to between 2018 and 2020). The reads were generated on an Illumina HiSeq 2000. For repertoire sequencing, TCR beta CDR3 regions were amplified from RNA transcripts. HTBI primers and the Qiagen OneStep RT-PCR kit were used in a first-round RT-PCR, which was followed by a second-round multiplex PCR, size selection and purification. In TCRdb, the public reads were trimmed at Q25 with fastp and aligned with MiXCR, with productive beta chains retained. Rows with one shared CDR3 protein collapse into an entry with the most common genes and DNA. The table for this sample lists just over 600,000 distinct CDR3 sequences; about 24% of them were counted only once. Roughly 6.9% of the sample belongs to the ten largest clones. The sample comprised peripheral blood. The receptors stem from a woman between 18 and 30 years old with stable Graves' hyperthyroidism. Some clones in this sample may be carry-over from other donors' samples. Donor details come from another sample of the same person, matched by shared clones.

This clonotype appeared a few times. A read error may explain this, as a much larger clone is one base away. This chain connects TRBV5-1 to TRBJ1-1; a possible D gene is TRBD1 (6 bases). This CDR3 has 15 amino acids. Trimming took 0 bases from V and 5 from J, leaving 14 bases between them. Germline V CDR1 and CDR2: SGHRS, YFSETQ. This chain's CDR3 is CASSLGGARGTEAFF. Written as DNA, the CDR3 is TGCGCCAGCAGCTTGGGGGGGGCCCGGGGAACTGAAGCTTTCTTT.

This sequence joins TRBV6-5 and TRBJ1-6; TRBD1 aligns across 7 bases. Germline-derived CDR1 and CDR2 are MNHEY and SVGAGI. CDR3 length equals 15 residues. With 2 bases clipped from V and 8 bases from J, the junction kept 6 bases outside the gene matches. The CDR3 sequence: CASSYERGLHSPLHF. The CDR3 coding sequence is TGTGCCAGCAGTTACGAAAGGGGGCTGCATTCACCCCTCCACTTT.

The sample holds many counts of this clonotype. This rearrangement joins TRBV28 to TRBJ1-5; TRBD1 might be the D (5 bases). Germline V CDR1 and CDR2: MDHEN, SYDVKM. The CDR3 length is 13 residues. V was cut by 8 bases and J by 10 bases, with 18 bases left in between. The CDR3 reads CASEAGRLIPQHF. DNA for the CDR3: TGTGCCAGCGAGGCGGGGCGCCTCATTCCCCAGCATTTT.

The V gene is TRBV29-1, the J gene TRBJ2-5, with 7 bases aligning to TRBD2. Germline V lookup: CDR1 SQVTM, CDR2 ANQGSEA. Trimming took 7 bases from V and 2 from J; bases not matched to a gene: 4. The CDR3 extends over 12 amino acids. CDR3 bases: TGCAGCGGCGAAGCGGGACAAGAGACCCAGTACTTC. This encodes CSGEAGQETQYF. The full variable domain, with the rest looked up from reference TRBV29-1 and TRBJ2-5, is SAVISQKPSRDICQRGTSLTIQCQVDSQVTMMFWYRQQPGQSLTLIATANQGSEATYESGFVIDKFPISRPNLTFSTLTVSNMSPEDSSIYLCSGEAGQETQYFGPGTRLLVL.

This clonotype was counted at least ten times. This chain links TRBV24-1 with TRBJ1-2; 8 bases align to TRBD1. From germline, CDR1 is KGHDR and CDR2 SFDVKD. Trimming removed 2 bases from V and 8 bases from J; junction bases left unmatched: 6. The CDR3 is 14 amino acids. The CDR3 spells CATSDSDRVGGYTF. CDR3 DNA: TGTGCCACCAGTGATTCGGACAGGGTCGGCGGCTACACCTTC.

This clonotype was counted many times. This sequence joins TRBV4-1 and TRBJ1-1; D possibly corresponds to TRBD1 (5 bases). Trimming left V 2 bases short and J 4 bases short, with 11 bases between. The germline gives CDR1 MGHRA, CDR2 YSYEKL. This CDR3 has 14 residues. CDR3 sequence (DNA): TGCGCCAGCAGCCAAAAAGGGACTGGCACTGAAGCTTTCTTT. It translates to CASSQKGTGTEAFF.

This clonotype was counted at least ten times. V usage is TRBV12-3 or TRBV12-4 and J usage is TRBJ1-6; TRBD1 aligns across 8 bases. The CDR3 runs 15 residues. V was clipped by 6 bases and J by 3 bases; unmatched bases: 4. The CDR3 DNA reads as TGTGCCAGCAGGAGGGGACAGGTCTATAATTCACCCCTCCACTTT. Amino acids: CASRRGQVYNSPLHF.

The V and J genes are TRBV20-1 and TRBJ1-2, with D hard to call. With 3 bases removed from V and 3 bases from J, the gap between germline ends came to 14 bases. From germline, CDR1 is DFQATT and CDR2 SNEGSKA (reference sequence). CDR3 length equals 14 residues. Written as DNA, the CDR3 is TGCAGTGCTAGCCGACCCATGAGCTACTATGGCTACACCTTC. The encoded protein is CSASRPMSYYGYTF.

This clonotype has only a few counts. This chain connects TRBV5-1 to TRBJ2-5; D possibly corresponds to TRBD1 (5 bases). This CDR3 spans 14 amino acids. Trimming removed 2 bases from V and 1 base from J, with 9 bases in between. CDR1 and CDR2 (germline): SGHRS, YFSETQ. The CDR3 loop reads CASSFGHRQETQYF. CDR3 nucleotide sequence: TGCGCCAGCAGCTTTGGACACCGCCAAGAGACCCAGTACTTC.

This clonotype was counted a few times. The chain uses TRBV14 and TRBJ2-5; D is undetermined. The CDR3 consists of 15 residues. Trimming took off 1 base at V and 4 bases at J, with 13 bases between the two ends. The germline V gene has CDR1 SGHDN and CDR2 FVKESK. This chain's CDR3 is CASSQVYWFSETQYF. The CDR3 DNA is TGTGCCAGCAGCCAAGTTTACTGGTTTTCAGAGACCCAGTACTTC.

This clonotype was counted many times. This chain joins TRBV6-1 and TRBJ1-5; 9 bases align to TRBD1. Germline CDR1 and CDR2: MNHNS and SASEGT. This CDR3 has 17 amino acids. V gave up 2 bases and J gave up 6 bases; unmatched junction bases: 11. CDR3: CASSEPQGQGLVQPQHF. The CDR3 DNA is TGTGCCAGCAGTGAACCTCAGGGACAGGGTTTAGTTCAGCCCCAGCATTTT.

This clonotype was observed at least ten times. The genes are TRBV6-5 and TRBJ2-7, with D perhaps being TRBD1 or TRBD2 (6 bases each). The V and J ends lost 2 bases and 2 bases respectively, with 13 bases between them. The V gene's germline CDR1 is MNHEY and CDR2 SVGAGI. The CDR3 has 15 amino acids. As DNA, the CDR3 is TGTGCCAGCAGTTACGGGCAGGGGAGGACCTACGAGCAGTACTTC. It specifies CASSYGQGRTYEQYF.

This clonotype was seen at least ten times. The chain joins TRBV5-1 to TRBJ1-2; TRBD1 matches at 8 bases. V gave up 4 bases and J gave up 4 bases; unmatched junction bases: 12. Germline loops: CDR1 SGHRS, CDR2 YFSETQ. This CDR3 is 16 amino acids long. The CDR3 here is CASSRGPTGASYGYTF. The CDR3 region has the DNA TGCGCCAGCAGCCGGGGCCCGACAGGGGCTTCCTATGGCTACACCTTC.

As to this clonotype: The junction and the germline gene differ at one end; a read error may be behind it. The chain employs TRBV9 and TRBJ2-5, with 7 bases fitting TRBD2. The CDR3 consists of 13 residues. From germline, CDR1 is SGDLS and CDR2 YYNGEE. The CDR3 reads CSSCLSGIETQYF. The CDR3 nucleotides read TGTTCCAGCTGCCTCAGCGGGATCGAGACCCAGTACTTC. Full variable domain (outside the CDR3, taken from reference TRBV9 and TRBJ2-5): DSGVTQTPKHLITATGQRVTLRCSPRSGDLSVYWYQQSLDQGLQFLIQYYNGEERAKGNILERFSAQQFPDLHSELNLSSLELGDSALYFCSSCLSGIETQYFGPGTRLLVL.

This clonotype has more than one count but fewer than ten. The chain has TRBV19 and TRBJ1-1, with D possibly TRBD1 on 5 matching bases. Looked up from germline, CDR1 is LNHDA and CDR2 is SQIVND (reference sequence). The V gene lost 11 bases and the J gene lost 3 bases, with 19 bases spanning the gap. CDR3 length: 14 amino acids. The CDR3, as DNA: TGTGCCGGGAACCCGGGGGAGGAGGACACTGAAGCTTTCTTT. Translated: CAGNPGEEDTEAFF.

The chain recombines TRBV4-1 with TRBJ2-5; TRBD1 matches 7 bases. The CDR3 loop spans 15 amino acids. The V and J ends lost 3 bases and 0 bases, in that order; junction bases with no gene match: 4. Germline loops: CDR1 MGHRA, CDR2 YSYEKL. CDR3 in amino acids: CASSHRTGYQETQYF. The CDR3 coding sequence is TGCGCCAGCAGCCACCGGACAGGTTACCAAGAGACCCAGTACTTC.

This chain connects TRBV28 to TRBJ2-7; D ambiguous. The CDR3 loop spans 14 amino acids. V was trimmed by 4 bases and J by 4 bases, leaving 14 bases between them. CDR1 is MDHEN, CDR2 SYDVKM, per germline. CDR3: CASSSHPTGYEQYF. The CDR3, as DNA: TGTGCCAGCAGTTCCCATCCGACTGGTTACGAGCAGTACTTC.

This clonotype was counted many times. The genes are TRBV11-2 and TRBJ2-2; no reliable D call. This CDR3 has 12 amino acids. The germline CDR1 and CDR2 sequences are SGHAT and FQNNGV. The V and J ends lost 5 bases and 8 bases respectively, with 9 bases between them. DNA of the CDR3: TGTGCCAGCAGCCACATGGCTGGGGAGCTGTTTTTT. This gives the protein CASSHMAGELFF.